A single sample is the source of the 9 T cell receptor beta chains below, sequenced in a study of cytotoxic CD8 clonotypes in ibrutinib-treated CLL (dated by TCRdb to about 2021). Receptors were amplified or captured by the immunoSEQ multiplex PCR assay. TCRdb holds this immuneACCESS table with in-frame rearrangements only. Some clones are missing; in checked studies, unresolved V genes explain under half, and the rest has no known cause. This sample lists tens of thousands of clones; 69% were detected once. The top ten constitute more than 10% of the sample. The sample's time point, from its label and the paper: about 11 months on ibrutinib. This specimen consisted of PBMCs, obtained after 12 months of ibrutinib treatment. The receptors stem from a human donor with chronic lymphocytic leukemia.

This clone was seen only once. The chain has TRBV11-3 and TRBJ2-7, with D perhaps TRBD2 (5 bases). The V end was cut by 6 bases, the J end by 5 bases, with 8 bases between. This CDR3 spans 11 amino acids. CDR1 and CDR2 (germline): SGHNT, YENEEA. The CDR3 DNA sequence: TGTGCCAGCAGTTACGGGGACGAGCAGTACTTC. It translates to CASSYGDEQYF.

The V and J genes are TRBV6-1 and TRBJ1-6, with D perhaps matching TRBD1 (5 bases). The germline gives CDR1 MNHNS, CDR2 SASEGT. The CDR3 is made up of 12 amino acids. V shed 8 bases and J shed 10 bases, with 12 bases lying between them. The CDR3 is CASGGVVSPLHF. CDR3 in DNA: TGTGCCAGCGGGGGGGTCGTGTCACCCCTCCACTTT.

This chain uses TRBV7-6 with TRBJ1-1; no definite D call. The CDR3 has 13 amino acids. V was clipped by 0 bases and J by 1 base, with 3 bases between them. Per the germline V gene, CDR1 is SGHVS and CDR2 is FNYEAQ. The CDR3 reads CASSLAWNTEAFF. The CDR3 coding sequence is TGTGCCAGCAGCTTAGCCTGGAACACTGAAGCTTTCTTT.

This rearrangement joins TRBV19 to TRBJ2-3, with TRBD2 identical over 8 bases. From germline, CDR1 is LNHDA and CDR2 SQIVND (reference sequence). CDR3 length: 15 residues. Losses at the gene ends were 4 bases for V and 4 bases for J; bases not matched to a gene: 7. The CDR3 is CASSTRAGASDTQYF. Here the CDR3 DNA reads TGTGCCAGTAGTACAAGAGCGGGGGCCTCAGATACGCAGTATTTT.

CDR3 DNA: TGTGCCAGCTCACCAGGCCAGCGGGGGGGAAAAAACATTCAGTACTTC. Encoded protein: CASSPGQRGGKNIQYF. The chain has TRBV18 and TRBJ2-4, with 10 nucleotides matching TRBD2. Germline values: CDR1 KGHSH, CDR2 LQKENI. The ends lost 2 bases at V and 4 bases at J; junction bases unmatched: 5. There are 16 residues in the CDR3. The full variable domain, with the rest looked up from reference TRBV18 and TRBJ2-4, is NAGVMQNPRHLVRRRGQEARLRCSPMKGHSHVYWYRQLPEEGLKFMVYLQKENIIDESGMPKERFSAEFPKEGPSILRIQQVVRGDSAAYFCASSPGQRGGKNIQYFGAGTRLSVL.

The chain is built from TRBV4-1 and TRBJ1-2; TRBD1 matches 8 bases. This CDR3 spans 15 amino acids. J gave up 4 bases and V 4 bases, and 8 bases lay outside the gene matches. Germline values: CDR1 MGHRA, CDR2 YSYEKL. CDR3 protein: CASSLDRGRSYGYTF. CDR3 DNA sequence: TGCGCCAGCAGCCTAGACAGGGGACGGAGCTATGGCTACACCTTC.

This chain links TRBV11-1 with TRBJ2-1; D might be TRBD1 or TRBD2, each matching 5 bases. The CDR3 loop spans 15 amino acids. In germline, CDR1 is SGHAT, CDR2 FQDESV (reference sequence). With 4 bases removed from V and 4 bases from J, the gap between germline ends came to 14 bases. The CDR3 sequence is CASSSGTQGYNEQFF. The CDR3 region has the DNA TGTGCCAGCAGCTCAGGGACCCAAGGTTACAATGAGCAGTTCTTC.

This clone appeared once. The V and J genes are TRBV4-1 and TRBJ2-5; 9 bases match TRBD1. The germline CDR1 and CDR2 sequences are MGHRA and YSYEKL. The CDR3 is 16 amino acids. V dropped 0 bases and J dropped 4; count of bases not matched to a gene: 6. DNA of the CDR3: TGCGCCAGCAGCCAAGAAAGAGACAGGGGGTCAGAGACCCAGTACTTC. It encodes CASSQERDRGSETQYF.

The chain recombines TRBV27 with TRBJ1-1; D not resolved. V was shortened by 9 bases and J by 5 bases, with 13 bases between the two germline ends. The CDR3 is 12 amino acids. CDR1 is MNHEY and CDR2 is SMNVEV in the germline V gene (reference sequence). The CDR3 is CASSEEWTEAFF. The CDR3 nucleotides read TGTGCCAGTTCGGAGGAGTGGACTGAAGCTTTCTTT.